This TCR beta chain was recovered during a study of blood T cells in healthy people across ages. Study overall: Template switching captured about one barcoded beta molecule per two T cells. Study-wide results and caveats: Long-lived and aged donors differed, with more naive CD4+ cells and higher diversity in the long-lived. As naive T cell percentage varied, TCR beta diversity correlated strongly with it.

Combining a sample-barcoded 5' primer with a J-beta primer mix, a second PCR ran for about 6 to 12 cycles. MiXCR was run by TCRdb on the 5' RACE reads, yielding one entry per CDR3 protein. The sample records fewer than 2,000,000 distinct CDR3 sequences, 34% being singletons. The CDR3 is 18 residues long. Germline trimming cut 3 bases from V and 5 bases from J; bases unmatched to any gene: 14. CDR1 and CDR2 from the germline V gene are SGHVS and FQNEAQ. Isolating PBMCs gave at least 6 million of these cells per sample. Remarks on this clonotype: Its antigen is not identified.

The rearrangement uses TRBV7-8 and TRBJ2-5; 11 bases are a match to TRBD2. Sequencing was performed on blood. The clonotype comes from a woman aged 25 to 39 in good health. The CDR3 DNA is TGTGCCAGCAGCTTTCTGGTTAGCGGGAGGGCCGTTGGGGAGACCCAGTACTTC. Protein sequence: CASSFLVSGRAVGETQYF. The entire variable domain, with the rest obtained from reference TRBV7-8 and TRBJ2-5, is as follows: GAGVSQSPRYKVAKRGQDVALRCDPISGHVSLFWYQQALGQGPEFLTYFQNEAQLDKSGLPSDRFFAERPEGSVSTLKIQRTQQEDSAVYLCASSFLVSGRAVGETQYFGPGTRLLVL.